The T cell receptor (beta chain) described here comes from a study of blood T cells in healthy people across ages. Trimming stripped 4 bases from V and 2 bases from J, with 15 bases between. Germline lookup yields CDR1 SGHRS and CDR2 YFSETQ. The CDR3 consists of 15 residues. The use of a sample-barcoded 5' primer and a J-beta primer mix characterized a second PCR of about 7 to 12 cycles. TCRdb redid the calling of the 5' RACE reads with MiXCR, one entry per CDR3 protein. The table has 650,000 to 800,000 distinct CDR3 sequences, under 45% seen once; the top ten hold around 21%. The gene calls are TRBV5-1 and TRBJ2-5; a weak D match, TRBD1 (6 bases). This receptor was obtained from a man between 60 and 70 years old in good health. The specimen was blood. The CDR3: CASSPDPGVQETQYF. The CDR3 coding sequence is TGCGCCAGCAGCCCAGATCCAGGGGTGCAAGAGACCCAGTACTTC.